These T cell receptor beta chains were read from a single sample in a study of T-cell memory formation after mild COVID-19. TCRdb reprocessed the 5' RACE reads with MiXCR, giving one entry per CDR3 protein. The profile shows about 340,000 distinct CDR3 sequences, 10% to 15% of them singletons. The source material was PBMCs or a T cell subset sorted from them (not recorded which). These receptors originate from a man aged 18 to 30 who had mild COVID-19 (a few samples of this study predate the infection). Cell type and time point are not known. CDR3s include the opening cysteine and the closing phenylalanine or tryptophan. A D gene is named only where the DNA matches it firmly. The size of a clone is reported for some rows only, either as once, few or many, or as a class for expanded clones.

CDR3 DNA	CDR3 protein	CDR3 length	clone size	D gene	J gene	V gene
TGTGCCGCTCCGGGAGTTAATGAGCAGTTCTTC	CAAPGVNEQFF	11	few	NA	TRBJ2-1	TRBV24-1
TGTGCCAGCTATTGGGCAGCTAACACTGAAGCTTTCTTT	CASYWAANTEAFF	13	NA	NA	TRBJ1-1	TRBV6-5
TGTGCCAGCAGCCAAGAATGGACAGACAATGAGCAGTTCTTC	CASSQEWTDNEQFF	14	few	NA	TRBJ2-1	TRBV4-2
TGTGCCAGCAGTCAGGGGACTCTCTCCTATAATTCACCCCTCCACTTT	CASSQGTLSYNSPLHF	16	few	NA	TRBJ1-6	TRBV6-6
TGTGCCATCAGTGTGCCTCCGGGGGAAGATACGCAGTATTTT	CAISVPPGEDTQYF	14	NA	NA	TRBJ2-3	TRBV10-3
TGTGCCAGCAGCTTATCCCTAGGGGGAAACACCATATATTTT	CASSLSLGGNTIYF	14	NA	NA	TRBJ1-3	TRBV11-2
TGTGCCAGCAGCTTACTGATTAAGGGGACCCAGTACTTC	CASSLLIKGTQYF	13	NA	NA	TRBJ2-5	TRBV11-1
TGCGCCAGCAGCGAAGCAACTAATGAAAAACTGTTTTTT	CASSEATNEKLFF	13	NA	NA	TRBJ1-4	TRBV5-1
TGTGCCAGCAGAGGACAGGGCGGAAGGAACACTGAAGCTTTCTTT	CASRGQGGRNTEAFF	15	few	TRBD1	TRBJ1-1	TRBV9
TGCGCCAGCAGCCAAGAAGTCACGGGCACTGAAGCTTTCTTT	CASSQEVTGTEAFF	14	few	NA	TRBJ1-1	TRBV4-1
TGTGCCAGCAGCTTAGCGCCAGGCTCCGGGGAGCTGTTTTTT	CASSLAPGSGELFF	14	few	NA	TRBJ2-2	TRBV7-9
TGCAGTGCTCCCAGGCATTATGAGCAGTTCTTC	CSAPRHYEQFF	11	few	NA	TRBJ2-1	TRBV20-1
TGTGCCAGCAGCTCTATACCATTCGGGGGCTATGGCTACACCTTC	CASSSIPFGGYGYTF	15	NA	NA	TRBJ1-2	TRBV11-3
TGTGCCAGCAGTGAGATGCACCAAGAGACCCAGTACTTC	CASSEMHQETQYF	13	NA	NA	TRBJ2-5	TRBV6-1
TGTGCCACCAGCAGAGATCGACAGGGCTTTGAAGCTTTCTTT	CATSRDRQGFEAFF	14	NA	TRBD1	TRBJ1-1	TRBV15
TGTGCCAGCAGTTACGTTAAAACCGGGGAGCTGTTTTTT	CASSYVKTGELFF	13	few	NA	TRBJ2-2	TRBV6-2/TRBV6-3
TGCAGTGCTAGAGATGGGGGAAGCGGTAGCTACGAGCAGTACTTC	CSARDGGSGSYEQYF	15	NA	NA	TRBJ2-7	TRBV20-1
TGTGCCAGCAGTTACCTTCAGACTAGCACAGATACGCAGTATTTT	CASSYLQTSTDTQYF	15	NA	NA	TRBJ2-3	TRBV6-6
TGCAGTGCTAGAGCCCTAGGGCTGAGGTACCAAGAGACCCAGTACTTC	CSARALGLRYQETQYF	16	NA	NA	TRBJ2-5	TRBV20-1
TGTGCCAGCAGCTTCGGGGGGGCGGACACCGGGGAGCTGTTTTTT	CASSFGGADTGELFF	15	many	TRBD2	TRBJ2-2	TRBV5-4
TGTGCTCGCGTTGGTCCTAATGAGCAGTTCTTC	CARVGPNEQFF	11	NA	NA	TRBJ2-1	TRBV2
TGCAGTGCTAGCTTGGGACAGGGATATCAGCCCCAGCATTTT	CSASLGQGYQPQHF	14	NA	TRBD1	TRBJ1-5	TRBV20-1